Each of the 10 T cell receptor beta chains below was sequenced from the same sample in a study of T cells after yellow fever vaccination. TCRdb ran MiXCR on the 5' RACE reads and lists one entry per CDR3 protein. The sample comprises about 260,000 distinct CDR3 sequences, roughly 3.7% of which are singletons, and around a fifth rests with the top ten. This material consisted of PBMCs, taken 15 days after the yellow fever booster vaccination. The receptors here all came from a man between 18 and 29 years old who received the YFV17D yellow fever vaccine.

The table lists this clonotype with many counts. The gene calls are TRBV5-1 and TRBJ1-5; D is ambiguous. The CDR3 is made up of 15 amino acids. Trimming shortened V by 0 bases and J by 6 bases, and 13 bases separated the two germline ends. Per the germline V gene, CDR1 is SGHRS and CDR2 is YFSETQ. CDR3 bases: TGCGCCAGCAGCTTGGATGGGGAGGCAGGTCAGCCCCAGCATTTT. Residues: CASSLDGEAGQPQHF.

This clonotype was recorded at least ten times. The chain's CDR3 is CASSSPWAGHVETQYF. CDR3 in DNA: TGTGCCAGCAGCTCCCCCTGGGCGGGACACGTAGAGACCCAGTACTTC. This sequence joins TRBV11-2 and TRBJ2-5; the D call may be TRBD1 or TRBD2 (6 bases each). Germline CDR1 and CDR2: SGHAT and FQNNGV. The CDR3 contains 16 residues. V gave up 4 bases and J gave up 4 bases, with 19 bases separating them.

This clonotype was detected ten times or more. The chain links TRBV4-3 to TRBJ2-5; TRBD2 is a possible D gene (7 bases). This CDR3 contains 14 residues. CDR1 and CDR2 from the germline V gene are LGHNA and YSLEER. V was pared by 2 bases and J by 5 bases, with 12 bases between. CDR3 amino acids: CASSQWEGEETQYF. CDR3 nucleotides: TGCGCCAGCAGCCAATGGGAGGGGGAGGAGACCCAGTACTTC.

At least ten counts were recorded for this clonotype. This rearrangement joins TRBV9 to TRBJ2-5; no clear D. The germline V and J ends were trimmed by 1 base and 4 bases, with 11 bases remaining between them. The length of the CDR3 is 14 residues. Germline assignment: CDR1 SGDLS and CDR2 YYNGEE. The CDR3 here is CASSVTDSTETQYF. In DNA form, the CDR3 reads TGTGCCAGCAGCGTAACGGATTCGACAGAGACCCAGTACTTC.

Many counts were recorded for this clonotype. This chain joins TRBV20-1 and TRBJ2-2; D tentatively reads TRBD1 or TRBD2 (5 bases each). V lost 5 bases to trimming and J lost 4 bases, with 14 bases between them. The germline gives CDR1 DFQATT, CDR2 SNEGSKA (reference sequence). The CDR3 is 14 residues long. Here the CDR3 reads CSAPRGAGTGELFF. CDR3 coding DNA: TGCAGTGCTCCCCGAGGGGCGGGCACCGGGGAGCTGTTTTTT.

This clonotype was observed many times. J is TRBJ2-1 and V is TRBV20-1; D gene unclear. Looked up from germline, CDR1 is DFQATT and CDR2 is SNEGSKA (reference sequence). This CDR3 is 10 amino acids long. V lost 7 bases to trimming and J lost 5 bases, with 6 bases between them. The CDR3 region is CSVPHNEQFF. CDR3 DNA: TGCAGTGTCCCCCACAATGAGCAGTTCTTC.

This clonotype was counted at least ten times. The genes are TRBV29-1 and TRBJ2-5; TRBD1 matches 8 bases. CDR1 is SQVTM and CDR2 is ANQGSEA in the germline V gene. V was clipped by 1 base and J by 4 bases; unmatched bases: 2. CDR3 length: 13 amino acids. Here the CDR3 DNA reads TGCAGCGTTGAAGTAACAGGGGGAGAGACCCAGTACTTC. Amino acids: CSVEVTGGETQYF.

The chain links TRBV7-2 to TRBJ2-7, with a weak D call TRBD1 (5 bases). With 0 bases removed from V and 1 base from J, the gap between germline ends came to 7 bases. From germline, CDR1 is SGHTA and CDR2 FQGNSA. CDR3 length: 14 amino acids. The CDR3 region is CASSLADTSYEQYF. CDR3 sequence (DNA): TGTGCCAGCAGCTTAGCGGACACATCCTACGAGCAGTACTTC.

The chain uses TRBV29-1 and TRBJ1-1; weak D call: TRBD1 (5 bases). The CDR3 contains 12 residues. Germline CDR1 is SQVTM and CDR2 is ANQGSEA. Trimming stripped 4 bases from V and 5 bases from J, with 11 bases between. The CDR3 reads CSVGPGRTEAFF. The CDR3 nucleotides are TGCAGCGTTGGGCCAGGGAGGACTGAAGCTTTCTTT.

This clonotype was seen a handful of times. This chain links TRBV20-1 with TRBJ1-1, with 7 nucleotides matching TRBD1. CDR1 is DFQATT and CDR2 is SNEGSKA in the germline V gene (reference sequence). J was trimmed by 2 bases and V by 5 bases; bases with no gene match: 5. The CDR3 runs to 13 residues. The CDR3 sequence is CSASRDSNTEAFF. In DNA, the CDR3 is TGCAGTGCTTCTCGGGACAGCAACACTGAAGCTTTCTTT.